In this sample, the clone carrying this T cell receptor (beta chain) turned up a few times. The antigen is not known. V shed 0 bases and J shed 8 bases, with 3 bases lying between them. This CDR3 is 12 amino acids long. Germline V lookup: CDR1 SGDLS, CDR2 YYNGEE. The sample comes from a study of T-cell memory formation after mild COVID-19. Study-wide results and limits: The study found balanced CD4/CD8 in clones contracting day 15 to 85 and a CD4+ lean in later expanders.

5'RACE primed at constant segments yielded TCR alpha and TCR beta cDNA libraries bearing sample barcodes and UMIs. TCRdb passed the 5' RACE reads through MiXCR, listing each CDR3 protein once. Of roughly 220,000 distinct CDR3 sequences in the sample, roughly 10% were seen once. The chain uses TRBV9 and TRBJ1-6; D gene ambiguous. Sequences were obtained from PBMCs or a T cell subset sorted from them (not recorded which). This TCR came from a man younger than 35 who had mild COVID-19 (a few samples of this study predate the infection). Cell type and time point are not known. As DNA, the CDR3 is TGTGCCAGCAGCGTAGCCGATTCACCCCTCCACTTT. It specifies CASSVADSPLHF.